This TCR beta chain was observed in a study of cytomegalovirus exposure and HLA in healthy donors. Study overall: When 398 donors were genotyped, just over 80% of them were found to fall in the Caucasian-associated ancestry cluster.

As regards this clone: Antigen: not known.

CDR1 is SGHRS, CDR2 YFSETQ, per germline. The CDR3 is 13 residues long. V was clipped by 2 bases and J by 2 bases; unmatched bases: 1. Primers for the PCR totalled 60 Vbeta and 13 Jbeta. Repertoires were generated with immunoSEQ multiplex PCR, while TCRdb's copy carries only in-frame clones and drops some. This table holds about 220,000 clones, around 80% found once. Study results and caveats: In terms of immune exposure information, only CMV serostatus was available. Some TCR beta chains (164 of them) were listed as cytomegalovirus-associated.

The rearrangement uses TRBV5-1 and TRBJ2-7, with 7 bases fitting TRBD1. This receptor was taken from a woman aged 40 to 50 in good health and CMV-seropositive. The specimen sequenced was PBMCs. CDR3 coding DNA: TGCGCCAGCAGCTTAACAGGGGCCTACGAGCAGTACTTC. Its protein is CASSLTGAYEQYF.